This passage covers 17 T cell receptor beta chains from one sample sequenced in a study of blood T cell repertoires in COVID-19. Libraries were prepared by immunoSEQ multiplex PCR; TCRdb keeps only in-frame clonotypes and omits some of them. The data show approximately 390,000 clones, nearly 90% seen once. Sequenced material: peripheral blood. The source is a man younger than 35 with active or convalescent COVID-19.

Comments on this clone: At the DNA level, this CDR3 is encoded by other sequences in the same sample as well. The V call is TRBV9, the J call TRBJ1-1; D is undetermined. Germline V gene data show CDR1 as SGDLS and CDR2 as YYNGEE. V was cut by 0 bases and J by 0 bases, with 6 bases left in between. CDR3 size: 14 residues. The CDR3 DNA reads as TGTGCCAGCAGCGTAGGAGCGATGAACACTGAAGCTTTCTTT. Its translation: CASSVGAMNTEAFF.

This clone occurred once. The rearrangement uses TRBV7-9 and TRBJ2-2, with 10 bases that match TRBD1. The CDR3 is 16 amino acids. Unmatched junction bases numbered 11, after V lost 7 bases and J lost 6 bases. Germline loops: CDR1 SEHNR, CDR2 FQNEAQ (reference sequence). CDR3: CASTRGQGTQAGELFF. In DNA form, the CDR3 reads TGTGCCAGCACTCGGGGACAGGGGACGCAGGCCGGGGAGCTGTTTTTT. Together with reference TRBV7-9 and TRBJ2-2, the CDR3 gives the full variable domain: DTGVSQNPRHKITKRGQNVTFRCDPISEHNRLYWYRQTLGQGPEFLTYFQNEAQLEKSRLLSDRFSAERPKGSFSTLEIQRTEQGDSAMYLCASTRGQGTQAGELFFGEGSRLTVL.

The chain links TRBV19 to TRBJ1-1; D perhaps matches TRBD1 (5 bases). V was trimmed by 7 bases and J by 0 bases, leaving 9 bases between them. The V gene's germline CDR1 is LNHDA and CDR2 SQIVND (reference sequence). CDR3 length equals 13 residues. The CDR3 protein is CASKTGVNTEAFF. The CDR3 DNA reads TGTGCCAGTAAAACAGGCGTGAACACTGAAGCTTTCTTT.

CDR3 residues: CASSPGTMKETQYF. As DNA, the CDR3 is TGTGCCAGCAGCCCCGGGACTATGAAAGAGACCCAGTACTTC. The gene calls are TRBV11-2 and TRBJ2-5, with TRBD2 matching 7 bases. From germline, CDR1 is SGHAT and CDR2 FQNNGV. V lost 5 bases, J lost 3 bases, and 6 bases stayed unmatched. The CDR3 is 14 residues long.

V gene TRBV9 combines with J gene TRBJ2-5, with TRBD2 matching 8 bases. This CDR3 comprises 15 residues. The V segment lost 10 bases and the J segment 4 bases; nucleotides outside the gene matches: 15. Germline V gene sequence: CDR1 SGDLS, CDR2 YYNGEE. The CDR3 reads CAPTPGGPIPETQYF. The CDR3 DNA follows: TGTGCCCCCACGCCGGGGGGGCCTATTCCAGAGACCCAGTACTTC.

The rearrangement links TRBV28 to TRBJ2-7; TRBD2 agrees at 11 bases. Germline trimming cut 6 bases from V and 4 bases from J; bases unmatched to any gene: 8. Germline CDR1 reads MDHEN; CDR2 reads SYDVKM. This CDR3 has 15 residues. In DNA form, the CDR3 reads TGTGCCAGCAGGGCCCTTGGGACTAGCGGATACGAGCAGTACTTC. It yields the protein CASRALGTSGYEQYF.

The rearrangement links TRBV4-1 to TRBJ2-7; D is undetermined. The CDR3 is made up of 13 amino acids. Between the trimmed V and J ends, which lost 1 base and 3 bases, there was a span of 7 bases. CDR1 MGHRA and CDR2 YSYEKL come from the germline V gene. CDR3: CASSQAPSYEQYF. The CDR3 DNA follows: TGCGCCAGCAGCCAAGCCCCCAGCTACGAGCAGTACTTC.

The chain recombines TRBV19 with TRBJ1-1; TRBD1 agrees at 7 bases. V was pared by 0 bases and J by 4 bases, with 5 bases of the junction left unmatched. CDR1 and CDR2 (germline): LNHDA, SQIVND (reference sequence). The CDR3 spans 15 residues. The CDR3 coding sequence is TGTGCCAGTAGTATAGATGACAGGGATGGCACTGAAGCTTTCTTT. Protein product: CASSIDDRDGTEAFF.

The chain employs TRBV27 and TRBJ2-5; TRBD2 agrees at 7 bases. Germline trimming cut 0 bases from V and 6 bases from J; bases unmatched to any gene: 4. From germline, CDR1 is MNHEY and CDR2 SMNVEV (reference sequence). The CDR3 extends over 14 amino acids. DNA for the CDR3: TGTGCCAGCAGTTTATCAGCAGCGGGGCAGACCCAGTACTTC. Amino acid sequence: CASSLSAAGQTQYF.

The rearrangement links TRBV5-4 to TRBJ1-1, with unresolved D. V was clipped by 0 bases and J by 4 bases, with 10 bases between them. The CDR3 runs 14 residues. Germline V gene sequence: CDR1 SGHNT, CDR2 YYREEE (reference sequence). The CDR3 reads CASSLGTPGTEAFF. DNA for the CDR3: TGTGCCAGCAGCTTGGGTACACCGGGCACTGAAGCTTTCTTT.

J is TRBJ2-7 and V is TRBV4-3; 10 nucleotides agree with TRBD1. V lost 0 bases and J lost 6; bases outside the gene matches: 5. The CDR3 runs to 15 residues. Germline V lookup: CDR1 LGHNA, CDR2 YSLEER. CDR3 in DNA: TGCGCCAGCAGCCAAGAAGGGACAGGGGAGTTCGAGCAGTACTTC. This gives the protein CASSQEGTGEFEQYF.

This sequence joins TRBV5-5 and TRBJ1-5, with D perhaps matching TRBD1 (6 bases). The V and J ends lost 4 bases and 2 bases respectively, with 19 bases between them. Germline CDR1 SGHKS, CDR2 YYEKEE (reference sequence). This CDR3 spans 17 amino acids. CDR3 bases: TGTGCCAGCAGCCCGACGGGGGGACAAATGGGCAATCAGCCCCAGCATTTT. It specifies CASSPTGGQMGNQPQHF.

The gene calls are TRBV7-2 and TRBJ2-1; 11 nucleotides match TRBD2. The CDR3 covers 19 residues. The trim removed 3 bases at V and 0 bases at J, leaving 10 bases unmatched. Germline loops: CDR1 SGHTA, CDR2 FQGNSA. The CDR3 DNA reads TGTGCCAGCAGCTTCCCCACTAGCGGGGGCCGTAGCTCCTACAATGAGCAGTTCTTC. This gives the protein CASSFPTSGGRSSYNEQFF.

The chain carries TRBV27 and TRBJ2-3; 7 bases align to TRBD1. The CDR3 is made up of 13 amino acids. Per the germline V gene, CDR1 is MNHEY and CDR2 is SMNVEV (reference sequence). V was clipped by 7 bases and J by 4 bases; unmatched bases: 5. In DNA, the CDR3 is TGTGCCAGCAAGGCAGGGGGATCAGATACGCAGTATTTT. Encoded protein: CASKAGGSDTQYF.

This sequence joins TRBV28 and TRBJ1-2, with a tentative D call TRBD1 (6 bases). V lost 1 base and J 4 bases, leaving 13 bases between the germline ends. CDR1 is MDHEN, CDR2 SYDVKM, per germline. The CDR3 has 15 residues. The CDR3 bases are TGTGCCAGCAGTTTATATGGGGGGGCGGGCTATGGCTACACCTTC. Translating it yields CASSLYGGAGYGYTF.

The gene calls are TRBV16 and TRBJ2-7; the D gene is possibly TRBD1 (6 bases). The CDR3 spans 14 residues. Trimming cost V 0 bases and J 1 base, with 7 bases left between them. Germline CDR1 reads KGHSY; CDR2 reads FQNENV. The CDR3 here is CASSQSQGSYEQYF. As DNA, the CDR3 is TGTGCCAGCAGCCAATCACAGGGATCCTACGAGCAGTACTTC.

In its sample, this clone was seen a few times. This chain uses TRBV20-1 with TRBJ1-4; possibly TRBD1 for D (6 bases). Trimming took 3 bases from V and 3 from J, leaving 14 bases between them. CDR1 and CDR2 (germline): DFQATT, SNEGSKA (reference sequence). The CDR3 extends over 15 amino acids. The CDR3 nucleotides read TGCAGTGCTAGTTCTGGTTCAGGGGCTAATGAAAAACTGTTTTTT. Translating it yields CSASSGSGANEKLFF.